One sample yielded the 10 T cell receptor beta chains listed below, sequenced in a study of cytomegalovirus exposure and HLA in healthy donors. Primers for the PCR totalled 60 Vbeta and 13 Jbeta. Sequenced by immunoSEQ multiplex PCR; TCRdb stores in-frame clones only, minus some. The top ten hold roughly 0.24% of the sample, which has 150,000 to 200,000 clones, roughly 87% seen once. The source material was PBMCs. All receptors derive from a girl under three years old in good health and CMV-seronegative.

The rearrangement uses TRBV4-2 and TRBJ2-7; the match to TRBD1 covers 8 bases. CDR1 is LGHNA, CDR2 YNFKEQ, per germline. The CDR3 has 16 amino acids. V gave up 0 bases and J gave up 7 bases; unmatched junction bases: 11. CDR3 in DNA: TGTGCCAGCAGCCAAGATCTTTCGACAGGGGTGAGGGAGCAGTACTTC. It translates to CASSQDLSTGVREQYF.

The rearrangement uses TRBV7-2 and TRBJ2-3; perhaps TRBD1 as D (8 bases). The germline CDR1 and CDR2 sequences are SGHTA and FQGNSA. CDR3 size: 16 residues. Trimming took 5 bases from V and 0 from J, leaving 15 bases between them. CDR3 in DNA: TGTGCCAGCAGCCTAACAGGGGGGGCGAGCACAGATACGCAGTATTTT. Its translation: CASSLTGGASTDTQYF.

J is TRBJ1-5 and V is TRBV6-1; D is unclear. CDR3 length equals 12 residues. The V gene lost 2 bases and the J gene lost 7 bases, with 6 bases spanning the gap. Germline V gene sequence: CDR1 MNHNS, CDR2 SASEGT. CDR3 protein: CASSELRQPQHF. DNA of the CDR3: TGTGCCAGCAGTGAACTGCGGCAGCCCCAGCATTTT.

This sequence joins TRBV30 and TRBJ2-7; the match to TRBD2 covers 16 bases. V lost 3 bases and J lost 4; bases outside the gene matches: 3. Germline V gene data show CDR1 as GTSNPN and CDR2 as SVGIG (reference sequence). The CDR3 has 15 residues. Here the CDR3 reads CAWRGLAGGRYEQYF. The DNA for the CDR3 is TGTGCCTGGAGGGGACTAGCGGGAGGGCGTTACGAGCAGTACTTC.

CDR3 sequence: CASSASQGSEQYF. CDR3 DNA sequence: TGTGCCAGTTCTGCCTCGCAGGGCAGCGAGCAGTACTTC. The chain recombines TRBV19 with TRBJ2-7; TRBD1 might be the D (5 bases). This CDR3 comprises 13 residues. Germline V lookup: CDR1 LNHDA, CDR2 SQIVND (reference sequence). With 8 bases removed from V and 6 bases from J, the gap between germline ends came to 17 bases. Using reference TRBV19 and TRBJ2-7 for the parts outside the CDR3, the full variable domain is DGGITQSPKYLFRKEGQNVTLSCEQNLNHDAMYWYRQDPGQGLRLIYYSQIVNDFQKGDIAEGYSVSREKKESFPLTVTSAQKNPTAFYLCASSASQGSEQYFGPGTRLTVT.

Concerning this clone itself: Germline and junction disagree at one end, which may indicate a read error. The sample carries other DNA sequences with the same CDR3. V is TRBV4-1 and J is TRBJ2-3; a weak D match, TRBD2 (6 bases). The CDR3 is made up of 18 amino acids. The germline V gene has CDR1 MGHRA and CDR2 YSYEKL. The CDR3 sequence is CASSQDPPGSIVTDTQYF. Written as DNA, the CDR3 is TGCGCCAGCAGCCAAGATCCCCCCGGGAGTATTGTCACAGACACGCAGTATTTT.

This rearrangement joins TRBV11-2 to TRBJ1-1; a possible D gene is TRBD1 (5 bases). This CDR3 has 12 residues. The ends were cut back, 0 bases at V and 11 bases at J, with 10 bases in the middle. Per the germline V gene, CDR1 is SGHAT and CDR2 is FQNNGV. The CDR3 nucleotides are TGTGCCAGCAGCTTAGACAGGGCGGAGGCTTTCTTT. Translated: CASSLDRAEAFF.

The gene calls are TRBV13 and TRBJ2-3, with 10 bases matching TRBD2. Germline CDR1 reads PRHDT; CDR2 reads FYEKMQ (reference sequence). The CDR3 loop spans 19 amino acids. With 3 bases clipped from V and 4 bases from J, the junction kept 16 bases outside the gene matches. The CDR3 loop is CASSFFPGERGGHSDTQYF. CDR3 nucleotides: TGTGCCAGCAGCTTTTTCCCCGGGGAGCGGGGGGGCCATTCAGATACGCAGTATTTT. The variable domain in full, with the rest retrieved from reference TRBV13 and TRBJ2-3, is AAGVIQSPRHLIKEKRETATLKCYPIPRHDTVYWYQQGPGQDPQFLISFYEKMQSDKGSIPDRFSAQQFSDYHSELNMSSLELGDSALYFCASSFFPGERGGHSDTQYFGPGTRLTVL.

Remarks on this clone: The junction departs from germline at one end; a sequencing error may be responsible. The gene calls are TRBV7-9 and TRBJ2-7; TRBD2 matches at 10 bases. Germline CDR1 SEHNR, CDR2 FQNEAQ (reference sequence). The CDR3 length is 16 residues. The CDR3 reads CSSSYIGLAETYEQYF. CDR3 DNA: TGTTCCAGCAGCTACATAGGACTAGCGGAAACCTACGAGCAGTACTTC.

The chain uses TRBV5-1 and TRBJ1-3, with a weak D call TRBD1 (5 bases). The CDR3 spans 17 residues. The V end lost 5 bases, the J end lost 0 bases, and 18 bases lay between the germline ends. Germline values: CDR1 SGHRS, CDR2 YFSETQ. CDR3 sequence (DNA): TGCGCCAGCAGGGACATAACCGGACACCACTCTGGAAACACCATATATTTT. Amino acid sequence: CASRDITGHHSGNTIYF.